The rows below give T cell receptor beta chains drawn from one sample of a study of OX40 agonist ivuxolimab in advanced cancers. Only in-frame clones appear in the TCRdb table, and some are missing; sequencing was by immunoSEQ multiplex PCR. The sample consists of 20,000 to 25,000 clones, just over 90% of them appearing once. The sample was CD4+ or CD8+ T cells sorted from blood, taken in a trial of the OX40 agonist ivuxolimab. The origin of the receptors is an adult with an advanced solid tumor such as melanoma, head and neck, liver or kidney cancer. The conserved cysteine and the conserved F or W are not part of the CDR3 here.

v_gene	j_gene	CDR3aa
TRBV4-3	TRBJ2-4	ASSPGQGWNIQY
TRBV5-4	TRBJ2-1	ASSLDQSGQF
TRBV30	TRBJ1-3	AWDPLATGNTIY
TRBV19	TRBJ1-1	ASSMRGLETEAF
TRBV20-1	TRBJ1-1	SASNPTEAF
TRBV7-9	TRBJ1-5	ASSLVMGQGASNQPQH
TRBV19	TRBJ2-7	ASSPFWGANEQY
TRBV6-6	TRBJ1-3	ASSQGQGIENTIY
TRBV6-4	TRBJ2-7	ASSFDRGSEQY
TRBV11-2	TRBJ2-1	ASSFDRLYNEQF
TRBV18	TRBJ2-1	ASSPGLAEGDEQF
TRBV11-2	TRBJ2-7	ASSRIGPEYEQY
TRBV2	TRBJ2-2	ASGLRGTGELF
TRBV28	TRBJ2-5	ASSPRVGGEETQY
TRBV10-3	TRBJ2-5	AISAGGAPETQY
TRBV10-3	TRBJ2-1	AISVLTSGEGEQF
TRBV5-5	TRBJ2-1	ASSLSRDPYNEQF
TRBV5-1	TRBJ1-3	ASSGGSSSGNTIY
TRBV10-2	TRBJ1-2	ASSDQGTYGYT
TRBV28	TRBJ2-1	ASSLVGTIYNEQF
TRBV11-2	TRBJ2-7	ASSLGADPPYEQY
TRBV6-1	TRBJ2-7	ATDGQTYEQY
TRBV4-1	TRBJ1-4	ASSQVGTEKLF
TRBV7-9	TRBJ2-1	ASSAREEQF
TRBV6-6	TRBJ2-7	ASSEGLLNLYEQY
TRBV6-5	TRBJ2-5	ASRREGGGETQY
TRBV30	TRBJ2-5	AWSGDSQETQY
TRBV30	TRBJ1-4	AWSVGHATNEKLF
TRBV10-3	TRBJ1-2	AISVSGKDYGYT
TRBV19	TRBJ2-3	ASRGDSTDTQY
TRBV6-4	TRBJ1-4	ASSFQPGSNEKLF
TRBV2	TRBJ2-7	ASELAYEQY
TRBV18	TRBJ1-1	ASSPPQTPNTEAF
TRBV6-5	TRBJ2-5	ASSYRTGRETQY
TRBV14	TRBJ2-5	ASSPLGGPSLITQY
TRBV6-5	TRBJ1-1	ASLTLWGENTEAF
TRBV9	TRBJ2-1	ASSVGGGGRYEQF
TRBV7-2	TRBJ1-4	ASSLGSQLNEKLF
TRBV6-1	TRBJ2-4	ATSRGGSAKNIQY
TRBV28	TRBJ1-2	ASSLGLGYT
TRBV18	TRBJ2-1	ASSPPVNEQF